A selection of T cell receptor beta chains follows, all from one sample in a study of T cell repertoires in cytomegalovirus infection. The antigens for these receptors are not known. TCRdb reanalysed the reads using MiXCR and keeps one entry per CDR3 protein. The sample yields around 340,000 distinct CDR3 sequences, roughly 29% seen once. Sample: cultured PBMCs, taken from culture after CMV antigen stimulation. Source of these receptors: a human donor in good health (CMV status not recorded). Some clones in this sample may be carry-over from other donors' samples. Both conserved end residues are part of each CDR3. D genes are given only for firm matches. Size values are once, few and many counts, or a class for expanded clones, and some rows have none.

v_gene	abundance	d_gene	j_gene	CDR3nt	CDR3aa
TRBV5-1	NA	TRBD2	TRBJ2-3	TGCGCCAGCACCCCTCTAGCGGGGTCCCCCGATACGCAGTATTTT	CASTPLAGSPDTQYF
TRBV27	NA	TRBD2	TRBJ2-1	TGTGCCAGCAGTTTAATGGCTAGCGGGGACCGGGGTGAGCAGTTCTTC	CASSLMASGDRGEQFF
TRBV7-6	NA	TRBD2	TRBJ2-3	TGTGCCAGCAGCACGAGGACTAGCGGGACAACTAGCACAGATACGCAGTATTTT	CASSTRTSGTTSTDTQYF
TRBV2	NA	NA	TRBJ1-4	TGTGCCAGCAGGGTGTCTAATGAAAAACTGTTTTTT	CASRVSNEKLFF
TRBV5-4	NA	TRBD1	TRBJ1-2	TGTGCCAGCAGCTTCGGACAGGGGGTCCATCTGTATGGCTACACCTTC	CASSFGQGVHLYGYTF
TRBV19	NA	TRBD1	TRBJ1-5	TGTGCCAGTAGGCCCGGGACAGGGGTTCAGCCCCAGCATTTT	CASRPGTGVQPQHF
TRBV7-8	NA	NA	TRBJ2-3	TGTGCCAGCAGCGGGGGAGGGGGACTAACGGGGTTCTACCCTACGCAGTATTTT	CASSGGGGLTGFYPTQYF
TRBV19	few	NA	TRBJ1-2	TGTGCCAGTAGGGACGGACCACTTTATGGCTACACCTTC	CASRDGPLYGYTF
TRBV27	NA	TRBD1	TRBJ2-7	TGTGCCAGCAGTTTAAGGGACAGCTTAGGGGAGCAGTACTTC	CASSLRDSLGEQYF
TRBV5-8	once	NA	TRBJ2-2	TGTGCCAGCAGCTTGCTCCTAACCTGGGGGACAAGGAACACCGGGGAGCTGTTTTTT	CASSLLLTWGTRNTGELFF
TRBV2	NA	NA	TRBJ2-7	TGTGCCAGCACCAACAGGGTCGGAGTTTACGAGCAGTACTTC	CASTNRVGVYEQYF
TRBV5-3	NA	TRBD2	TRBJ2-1	TGTGCCAGAAGCACTACTAGCGGGAGGGATAATGAGCAGTTCTTC	CARSTTSGRDNEQFF
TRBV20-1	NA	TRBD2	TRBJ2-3	TGCAGTGCTTCTAGCGGTAGCACAGATACGCAGTATTTT	CSASSGSTDTQYF
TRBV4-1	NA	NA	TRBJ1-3	TGCGCCAGCAGCCAGGGAAACACCATATATTTT	CASSQGNTIYF
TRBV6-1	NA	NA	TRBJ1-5	TGTGCCAGCAGCGTTACGTGGGGGAGCAATCAGCCCCAGCATTTT	CASSVTWGSNQPQHF
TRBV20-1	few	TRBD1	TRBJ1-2	TGCAGTGCTGTTCGACAGGGAGAATATGGCTACACCTTC	CSAVRQGEYGYTF
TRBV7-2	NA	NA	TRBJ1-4	TGTGCCAGCAGCTCCTCCGCAGGGGCAGTGTCAGAAAAACTGTTTTTT	CASSSSAGAVSEKLFF
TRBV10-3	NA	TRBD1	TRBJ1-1	TGTGCCATCAGGAGGATCGACAGGGAGGGCATTGGGACTGAAGCTTTCTTT	CAIRRIDREGIGTEAFF
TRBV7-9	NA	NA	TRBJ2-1	TGTGCCAGCAGCGTACAAAGCTGGAGGGCCCACTACAATGAGCAGTTCTTC	CASSVQSWRAHYNEQFF
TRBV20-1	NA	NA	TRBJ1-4	TGCAGTGCTAGAGGGGGCAGACCTAATGAAAAACTGTTTTTT	CSARGGRPNEKLFF
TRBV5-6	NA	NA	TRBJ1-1	TGTGCCAGCAGCTGGAGGGTGAGGGGGACTGAAGCTTTCTTT	CASSWRVRGTEAFF
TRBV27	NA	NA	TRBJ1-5	TGTGCCAGCAAAGCAGGTTCGGGGCCCCAGCATTTT	CASKAGSGPQHF
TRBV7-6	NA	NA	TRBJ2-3	TGTGCCAGCAGCTTAAGAACGGGGGAGACAGATACGCAGTATTTT	CASSLRTGETDTQYF
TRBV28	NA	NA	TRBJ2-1	TGTGCCAGCAGGGCCGGGGGAGACTCCAGCTCCTACAATGAGCAGTTCTTC	CASRAGGDSSSYNEQFF
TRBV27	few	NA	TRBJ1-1	TGTGCCAGCAGTCTCGTGAGGGCGAACACTGAAGCTTTCTTT	CASSLVRANTEAFF
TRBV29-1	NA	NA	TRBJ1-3	TGCAGCGTTGGATTCAACTCTGGAAACACCATATATTTT	CSVGFNSGNTIYF
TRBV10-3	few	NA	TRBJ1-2	TGTGCCATCAGTGTGGGGGGCGCAACACATGGCTACACCTTC	CAISVGGATHGYTF
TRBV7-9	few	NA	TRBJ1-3	TGTGCCAGCAGCTTTGAGGTTGGAAACACCATATATTTT	CASSFEVGNTIYF
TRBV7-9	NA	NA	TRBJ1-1	TGTGCCAGCAGCGCCTTTTCCGGACCTGAAGCTTTCTTT	CASSAFSGPEAFF
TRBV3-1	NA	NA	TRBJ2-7	TGTGCCAGCAGCCAAGGACCGCCTAGCGAGCAGTACTTC	CASSQGPPSEQYF
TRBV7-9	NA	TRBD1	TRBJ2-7	TGTGCCAGCAGCTTAGGTCGACAGGGCTACGAGCAGTACTTC	CASSLGRQGYEQYF
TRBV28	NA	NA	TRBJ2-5	TGTGCCAGCAGCCCGGGTACCGGCAGGCAAGAGACCCAGTACTTC	CASSPGTGRQETQYF
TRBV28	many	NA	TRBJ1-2	TGTGCCAGCAGTCCCCATTACACAGGGTTGTATGGCTACACCTTC	CASSPHYTGLYGYTF
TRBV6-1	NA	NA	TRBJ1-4	TGTGCCAGCAGTGGATATCTGGACAGAGAAAAACTGTTTTTT	CASSGYLDREKLFF
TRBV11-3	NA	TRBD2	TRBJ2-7	TGTGCCAGCAGCTCATCTTCGTGGACTAGCGGGAGTCAGGAGCAGTACTTC	CASSSSSWTSGSQEQYF
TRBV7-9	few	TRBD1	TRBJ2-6	TGTGCCAGCAGCCCCCAGGGGGGACAGGTGAACTCTGGGGCCAACGTCCTGACTTTC	CASSPQGGQVNSGANVLTF
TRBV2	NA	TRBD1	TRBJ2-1	TGTGCCAGCACCCCTCGGACAGGGACGGACAATGAGCAGTTCTTC	CASTPRTGTDNEQFF
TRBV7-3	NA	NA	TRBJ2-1	TGTGCCAGCAGCCCCGGAGTCGGGCCCAATGAGCAGTTCTTC	CASSPGVGPNEQFF
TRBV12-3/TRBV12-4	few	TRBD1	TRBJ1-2	TGTGCCAGCAGTCTAAGACAGGGGTCGTCGAACTATGGCTACACCTTC	CASSLRQGSSNYGYTF
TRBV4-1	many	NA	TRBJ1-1	TGCGCCAGCAGCCACCTCCTGGCCCTAAAGAGAGGGACTGAAGCTTTCTTT	CASSHLLALKRGTEAFF
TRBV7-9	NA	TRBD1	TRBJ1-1	TGTGCCAGCAGCTTTACCACAGGGGCGGGCACTGAAGCTTTCTTT	CASSFTTGAGTEAFF
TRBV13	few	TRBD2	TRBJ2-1	TGTGCCAGCAGCCATAGACCCCGGTCCGGAACTAGCGGGAGGTACTCCTACAATGAGCAGTTCTTC	CASSHRPRSGTSGRYSYNEQFF
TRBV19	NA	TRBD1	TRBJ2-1	TGTGCCACAGACAGGGGTTACAATGAGCAGTTCTTC	CATDRGYNEQFF
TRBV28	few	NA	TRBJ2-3	TGTGCCAGCAGTTCAAAGGGGTACGGCACAGATACGCAGTATTTT	CASSSKGYGTDTQYF
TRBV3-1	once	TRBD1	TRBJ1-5	TGTGCCAGCAGCTGGGGACAGAGAAATCAGCCCCAGCATTTT	CASSWGQRNQPQHF
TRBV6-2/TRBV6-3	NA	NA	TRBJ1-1	TGTGCCAGCGGAGTGGGACTGCTAATGAACACTGAAGCTTTCTTT	CASGVGLLMNTEAFF
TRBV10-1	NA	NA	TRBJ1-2	TGCGCCAGCAGCTCCCGAGGAAGGGGGGTTTCTGTTTCCTATGGCTACACCTTC	CASSSRGRGVSVSYGYTF
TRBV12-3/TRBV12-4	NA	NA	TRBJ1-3	TGTGCCAGCAGTTTACTACAGGGCGGCGGAAACACCATATATTTT	CASSLLQGGGNTIYF
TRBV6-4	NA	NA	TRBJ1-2	TGTGCCAGCAGGGGAACCGGGACCGACTATGGCTACACCTTC	CASRGTGTDYGYTF
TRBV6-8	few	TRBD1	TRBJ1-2	TGTGCCAGCAGCTACGATAGGACAGGGATGTATGGCTACACCTTC	CASSYDRTGMYGYTF
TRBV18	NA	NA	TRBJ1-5	TGTGCCAGCTCACCCCACAAAGATCAGCCCCAGCATTTT	CASSPHKDQPQHF
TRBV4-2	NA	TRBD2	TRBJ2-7	TGTGCCAGCAGCCGAGGATTAGCGGGAGGTCGGTTGTTGGCCTACGAGCAGTACTTC	CASSRGLAGGRLLAYEQYF
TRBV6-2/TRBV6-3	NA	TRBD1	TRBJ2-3	TGTGCCAGCAGTGACCGACAGGGGCCAGATACGCAGTATTTT	CASSDRQGPDTQYF
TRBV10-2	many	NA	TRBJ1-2	TGCGCCAGCAGTGAGTCCCGGGGTAGTGGTTTGGGCTACACCTTC	CASSESRGSGLGYTF